A single sample gave rise to the 28 T cell receptor beta chains below, sequenced in a study of blood T cells in healthy people across ages (dated by TCRdb to 2015 to 2017). Library preparation used 5' RACE. Sequencing took place on an Illumina HiSeq 2500. The second PCR ran for about 7 to 11 cycles and used a J-beta primer mix along with a sample-barcoded 5' primer. The raw public reads went through TCRdb reprocessing: fastp at Q25, MiXCR clone calling, in-frame beta chains kept. Rows are unified per CDR3 protein, each entry keeping the most common DNA and genes. Within this sample are 1.5 million to 2 million distinct CDR3 sequences, with about 50% of them counted one time only. The ten largest clones take up 2% to 2.5% of the sample. The sample taken for sequencing was blood. Receptors were obtained from a woman between 40 and 50 years old in good health.

This clonotype was seen a handful of times. The chain employs TRBV20-1 and TRBJ2-1, with 12 nucleotides matching TRBD2. CDR1 is DFQATT, CDR2 SNEGSKA, per germline (reference sequence). This CDR3 has 14 residues. J lost 4 bases, V lost 6 bases, and 4 bases had no gene match. CDR3 sequence reads: CSAPSGGGYNEQFF. The CDR3 bases are TGCAGTGCGCCTAGCGGGGGGGGGTACAATGAGCAGTTCTTC.

The CDR3 DNA is TGTGCCAGCAGTTCCACAGGGGGCCACTACAATGAGCAGTTCTTC. As protein: CASSSTGGHYNEQFF. This chain joins TRBV6-2 or TRBV6-3 and TRBJ2-1; 9 bases are shared with TRBD1. The CDR3 loop spans 15 amino acids. Unmatched junction bases numbered 4, after V lost 4 bases and J lost 3 bases. Germline CDR1 reads MNHEY; CDR2 reads SVGEGT.

The rearrangement joins TRBV20-1 to TRBJ2-3; unclear D gene. The CDR3 length is 14 residues. CDR1 and CDR2 from the germline V gene are DFQATT and SNEGSKA (reference sequence). V lost 1 base and J 6 bases, leaving 14 bases between the germline ends. The CDR3 region is CSARGRSLIDTQYF. CDR3 nucleotide sequence: TGCAGTGCTAGAGGACGTTCGCTCATCGATACGCAGTATTTT.

The chain links TRBV20-1 to TRBJ2-1, with 8 bases fitting TRBD2. The CDR3 contains 16 residues. CDR1 and CDR2 from the germline V gene are DFQATT and SNEGSKA (reference sequence). V was clipped by 6 bases and J by 2 bases; unmatched bases: 12. The CDR3 bases are TGCAGTGCCCTACTCGCGGGGGGAAGTCCCTACAATGAGCAGTTCTTC. It codes for CSALLAGGSPYNEQFF.

This clonotype appeared a single time. V usage is TRBV2 and J usage is TRBJ2-6; D remains unclear. The CDR3 loop spans 14 amino acids. Trimming removed 4 bases from V and 6 bases from J, with 10 bases in between. Germline V gene data show CDR1 as SNHLY and CDR2 as FYNNEI. CDR3 DNA sequence: TGTGCCAGCAGTGTGCTCCCTGAGGCCAACGTCCTGACTTTC. Translated: CASSVLPEANVLTF.

The chain joins TRBV4-3 to TRBJ2-3; TRBD1 might be the D (5 bases). CDR3 length: 18 amino acids. Germline assignment: CDR1 LGHNA and CDR2 YSLEER. V lost 0 bases and J 2 bases, leaving 18 bases between the germline ends. The CDR3 loop reads CASSQDRTTFLVTDTQYF. CDR3 in DNA: TGCGCCAGCAGCCAAGACAGGACAACATTCCTAGTCACAGATACGCAGTATTTT.

The V gene is TRBV3-1, the J gene TRBJ2-5, with D possibly being TRBD2 (6 bases). Germline V gene data show CDR1 as LGHDT and CDR2 as YNNKEL (reference sequence). V was shortened by 0 bases and J by 1 base, with 12 bases between the two germline ends. The CDR3 extends over 16 amino acids. The CDR3 coding sequence is TGTGCCAGCAGCCAAGAATCCGGGGACTTCCAAGAGACCCAGTACTTC. This sequence encodes CASSQESGDFQETQYF.

The CDR3 DNA follows: TGTGCCAGCAGCTTAGGGGTCTCTCAAGAGACCCAGTACTTC. It encodes CASSLGVSQETQYF. This chain links TRBV7-8 with TRBJ2-5; D gene ambiguous. V was trimmed by 1 base and J by 2 bases, leaving 8 bases between them. The CDR3 is 14 amino acids. The germline gives CDR1 SGHVS, CDR2 FQNEAQ.

Written as DNA, the CDR3 is TGTGCCAGCAGCCCCCGGACAGGGTTAAATGGCTACACCTTC. Its protein product is CASSPRTGLNGYTF. The chain employs TRBV7-2 and TRBJ1-2; 8 bases fit TRBD1. Trimming removed 5 bases from V and 6 bases from J; junction bases left unmatched: 8. Germline-derived CDR1 and CDR2 are SGHTA and FQGNSA. The CDR3 extends over 14 amino acids. Complete variable domain (other parts from reference TRBV7-2 and TRBJ1-2): GAGVSQSPSNKVTEKGKDVELRCDPISGHTALYWYRQSLGQGLEFLIYFQGNSAPDKSGLPSDRFSAERTGGSVSTLTIQRTQQEDSAVYLCASSPRTGLNGYTFGSGTRLTVV.

The chain has TRBV29-1 and TRBJ1-1; possible D gene TRBD1, 5 bases. Germline V CDR1 and CDR2: SQVTM, ANQGSEA. CDR3 length: 11 residues. V lost 3 bases and J 10 bases, leaving 12 bases between the germline ends. CDR3 protein: CSVDGLGGAFF. Written as DNA, the CDR3 is TGCAGCGTTGATGGGTTGGGGGGAGCTTTCTTT. The full variable domain, completed using reference TRBV29-1 and TRBJ1-1, is SAVISQKPSRDICQRGTSLTIQCQVDSQVTMMFWYRQQPGQSLTLIATANQGSEATYESGFVIDKFPISRPNLTFSTLTVSNMSPEDSSIYLCSVDGLGGAFFGQGTRLTVV.

This clonotype occurred once. The chain is built from TRBV12-3 or TRBV12-4 and TRBJ1-2; 9 nucleotides align to TRBD1. The CDR3 extends over 13 amino acids. With V trimmed by 5 bases and J by 7 bases, 5 bases remained unmatched. In nucleotides, the CDR3 is TGTGCCAGCAGTGGGGACAGGGTGCGTGGCTACACCTTC. Its protein product is CASSGDRVRGYTF.

This clonotype was seen only a few times. The chain employs TRBV15 and TRBJ2-5, with D possibly being TRBD2 (5 bases). Germline loops: CDR1 LNHNV, CDR2 YYDKDF (reference sequence). The CDR3 runs 17 residues. V dropped 6 bases and J dropped 0 bases, with 20 bases sitting between them. The CDR3 DNA reads as TGTGCCACCAGTCCACCCCGGGGTAGCAACTACCAAGAGACCCAGTACTTC. Encoded protein: CATSPPRGSNYQETQYF.

The chain employs TRBV7-3 and TRBJ1-1; TRBD1 might be the D (5 bases). With 5 bases removed from V and 3 bases from J, the gap between germline ends came to 13 bases. The CDR3 has 14 residues. CDR1 SGHTA and CDR2 FQGTGA come from the germline V gene. The CDR3, as DNA: TGTGCCAGCAGCAGAGGGGCGGGGGACACTGAAGCTTTCTTT. Protein sequence: CASSRGAGDTEAFF.

The chain combines TRBV5-1 with TRBJ2-3, with 14 bases lining up with TRBD2. This CDR3 is built from 15 residues. The V gene end was trimmed by 4 bases and the J gene end by 7 bases; junction bases not matched to a gene: 5. The germline CDR1 and CDR2 sequences are SGHRS and YFSETQ. This CDR3 reads CASSQGTSGSYTQYF. The CDR3 bases are TGCGCCAGCAGCCAAGGGACTAGCGGGAGTTATACGCAGTATTTT.

This clonotype was found a few times. The rearrangement joins TRBV7-9 to TRBJ2-1; 13 positions agree with TRBD2. CDR1 and CDR2 (germline): SEHNR, FQNEAQ (reference sequence). The CDR3 sequence is 17 residues long. V was clipped by 4 bases and J by 8 bases; unmatched bases: 11. The chain's CDR3 is CASSSGLAGEPSDEQFF. The CDR3 DNA reads TGTGCCAGCAGCTCCGGACTAGCGGGGGAACCTTCGGATGAGCAGTTCTTC.

This sequence joins TRBV29-1 and TRBJ1-1; no reliable D call. The CDR3 is 10 amino acids. V shed 7 bases and J shed 3 bases, with 6 bases lying between them. The germline V gene has CDR1 SQVTM and CDR2 ANQGSEA. CDR3 amino acids: CSAGDTEAFF. Here the CDR3 DNA reads TGCAGCGCCGGGGACACTGAAGCTTTCTTT.

This clonotype was counted between two and nine times. The V and J genes are TRBV4-2 and TRBJ1-2, with D maybe TRBD1 (5 bases). V was trimmed by 5 bases and J by 6 bases, leaving 10 bases between them. The germline V gene encodes CDR1 LGHNA and CDR2 YNFKEQ. This CDR3 contains 12 residues. As DNA, the CDR3 is TGTGCCAGCAGCGAGGGACGGCATGGCTACACCTTC. Its protein is CASSEGRHGYTF.

The chain combines TRBV7-3 with TRBJ2-3; the D gene is possibly TRBD2 (5 bases). The V end lost 4 bases, the J end lost 3 bases, and 14 bases lay between the germline ends. Germline CDR1 is SGHTA and CDR2 is FQGTGA. The CDR3 extends over 15 amino acids. CDR3 DNA: TGTGCCAGCAGCTCTGGACTGGGTATAACAGATACGCAGTATTTT. Its translation is CASSSGLGITDTQYF. Filled out from reference TRBV7-3 and TRBJ2-3, the complete variable domain reads GAGVSQTPSNKVTEKGKYVELRCDPISGHTALYWYRQSLGQGPEFLIYFQGTGAADDSGLPNDRFFAVRPEGSVSTLKIQRTERGDSAVYLCASSSGLGITDTQYFGPGTRLTVL.

The chain joins TRBV5-1 to TRBJ2-7, with 9 bases fitting TRBD1. J gave up 4 bases and V 0 bases, and 5 bases lay outside the gene matches. This CDR3 has 15 amino acids. The V gene's germline CDR1 is SGHRS and CDR2 YFSETQ. CDR3 DNA: TGCGCCAGCAGCTTGGGGGACAGGGAAGTGTACGAGCAGTACTTC. Translation: CASSLGDREVYEQYF.

The chain combines TRBV7-2 with TRBJ1-1; 11 bases agree with TRBD1. Looked up from germline, CDR1 is SGHTA and CDR2 is FQGNSA. The CDR3 totals 14 residues. The ends lost 5 bases at V and 11 bases at J; junction bases unmatched: 10. The CDR3 spells CASSLGTGGKKAFF. The CDR3 DNA follows: TGTGCCAGCAGCCTCGGGACAGGGGGTAAAAAGGCTTTCTTT.

This clonotype was counted only a few times. V and J are TRBV9 and TRBJ2-4; D gene unclear. The CDR3 has 15 amino acids. Trimming took 0 bases from V and 0 from J, leaving 7 bases between them. Germline loops: CDR1 SGDLS, CDR2 YYNGEE. The CDR3 nucleotides are TGTGCCAGCAGCGTAGGAGCCGGAGCCAAAAACATTCAGTACTTC. This gives the protein CASSVGAGAKNIQYF. Full variable domain (rest looked up from reference TRBV9 and TRBJ2-4): DSGVTQTPKHLITATGQRVTLRCSPRSGDLSVYWYQQSLDQGLQFLIQYYNGEERAKGNILERFSAQQFPDLHSELNLSSLELGDSALYFCASSVGAGAKNIQYFGAGTRLSVL.

This clonotype occurred once. The junction departs from the called germline gene at one end, perhaps through a read error. V gene TRBV7-2 combines with J gene TRBJ2-5, with D perhaps matching TRBD1 (6 bases). Germline V CDR1 and CDR2: SGHTA, FQGNSA. The length of the CDR3 is 13 residues. For the CDR3, the DNA is TGTGCCGGCAGCCTAGGGACACGGGAGACCCAGTACTTC. Its protein product is CAGSLGTRETQYF.

This clonotype has only a few counts. The chain employs TRBV24-1 and TRBJ2-5, with a tentative D call TRBD1 (5 bases). The CDR3 is made up of 12 amino acids. Per the germline V gene, CDR1 is KGHDR and CDR2 is SFDVKD. V lost 6 bases and J lost 3, with 7 bases in between. The CDR3 is CATSQGEETQYF. The DNA for the CDR3 is TGTGCCACCAGTCAAGGGGAAGAGACCCAGTACTTC.

The chain combines TRBV2 with TRBJ2-3; D is possibly TRBD1 (6 bases). Germline CDR1 and CDR2: SNHLY and FYNNEI. The CDR3 length is 14 residues. V was shortened by 6 bases and J by 3 bases, with 13 bases between the two germline ends. CDR3 region: CASRLRDTTDTQYF. The DNA of the CDR3 is TGTGCCAGCAGACTCCGGGACACTACAGATACGCAGTATTTT.

This clonotype was observed a handful of times. The V and J genes are TRBV18 and TRBJ2-5; D call uncertain. The CDR3 totals 13 residues. Trimming left V 0 bases short and J 5 bases short, with 7 bases between. Germline assignment: CDR1 KGHSH and CDR2 LQKENI. The CDR3 DNA follows: TGTGCCAGCTCACCACCATCGTGGGAGACCCAGTACTTC. Its translation is CASSPPSWETQYF. The whole variable domain, filled in from reference TRBV18 and TRBJ2-5, reads NAGVMQNPRHLVRRRGQEARLRCSPMKGHSHVYWYRQLPEEGLKFMVYLQKENIIDESGMPKERFSAEFPKEGPSILRIQQVVRGDSAAYFCASSPPSWETQYFGPGTRLLVL.

The chain carries TRBV7-2 and TRBJ2-4; no clear D. The CDR3 contains 15 residues. Germline CDR1 is SGHTA and CDR2 is FQGNSA. Trimming took 5 bases from V and 2 from J, leaving 13 bases between them. This CDR3 is CASSQATPPKNIQYF. CDR3 DNA: TGTGCCAGCAGCCAAGCTACCCCCCCCAAAAACATTCAGTACTTC.

This clonotype was found a few times. The J gene is TRBJ2-5, the V gene TRBV11-3; a possible D gene is TRBD2 (5 bases). This CDR3 contains 15 residues. V shed 6 bases and J shed 2 bases, with 16 bases lying between them. Germline V gene data show CDR1 as SGHNT and CDR2 as YENEEA. In DNA form, the CDR3 reads TGTGCCAGCAGTCAAACTACACGGGATCAAGAGACCCAGTACTTC. Its protein product is CASSQTTRDQETQYF.

The V gene is TRBV4-3, the J gene TRBJ1-1; TRBD1 matches 8 bases. With V trimmed by 1 base and J by 0 bases, 4 bases remained unmatched. This CDR3 contains 16 residues. Germline values: CDR1 LGHNA, CDR2 YSLEER. CDR3 in amino acids: CASSQGTGGLNTEAFF. Here the CDR3 DNA reads TGCGCCAGCAGCCAAGGAACAGGGGGTTTGAACACTGAAGCTTTCTTT.